Following are 6 T cell receptor beta chains from one sample sequenced in a study of T cell clones after liver transplantation. Here immunoSEQ multiplex PCR was the method, and the copy in TCRdb shows in-frame clones only, minus some. Here the sample spans 95,000 to 130,000 clones, 90% being singletons. The sequencing here drew on CD4+ T cells from blood, taken 12 months after liver transplant. All receptors come from a human patient who received a liver transplant. The graft donor may have contributed some T cells.

CDR3 nucleotides: TGTGCCAGCAGCCAAGGACCCCACACAGGGGACTATGGCTACACCTTC. Translating gives CASSQGPHTGDYGYTF. The chain has TRBV4-2 and TRBJ1-2; the match to TRBD1 covers 7 bases. The V gene end was trimmed by 1 base and the J gene end by 3 bases; junction bases not matched to a gene: 8. Germline assignment: CDR1 LGHNA and CDR2 YNFKEQ. CDR3 size: 16 residues.

This sequence joins TRBV27 and TRBJ2-1; D gene unclear. This CDR3 is 13 amino acids long. CDR1 and CDR2 (germline): MNHEY, SMNVEV (reference sequence). Trimming took 1 base from V and 7 from J, leaving 8 bases between them. CDR3 amino acids: CASSLFTENEQFF. The CDR3 DNA reads TGTGCCAGCAGTTTATTTACGGAAAATGAGCAGTTCTTC.

This clone was observed a single time. The genes are TRBV14 and TRBJ1-2; D is unresolved. With 1 base removed from V and 12 bases from J, the gap between germline ends came to 15 bases. The CDR3 is 13 amino acids. Looked up from germline, CDR1 is SGHDN and CDR2 is FVKESK. CDR3 protein: CASSQGANYGDTF. In nucleotides, the CDR3 is TGTGCCAGCAGCCAAGGGGCGAACTATGGGGACACCTTC.

V usage is TRBV6-5 and J usage is TRBJ2-3; D perhaps matches TRBD2 (6 bases). Germline V gene data show CDR1 as MNHEY and CDR2 as SVGAGI. Trimming shortened V by 6 bases and J by 5 bases, and 18 bases separated the two germline ends. The CDR3 is 15 residues long. CDR3: CASSTGTSWVDTQYF. The CDR3 nucleotides are TGTGCCAGCAGCACCGGGACTTCCTGGGTAGATACGCAGTATTTT.

The chain joins TRBV27 to TRBJ2-1; no definite D call. CDR3 length equals 10 residues. Per the germline V gene, CDR1 is MNHEY and CDR2 is SMNVEV (reference sequence). The CDR3 sequence is CASGLNEQFF. Here the CDR3 DNA reads TGTGCGTCCGGTCTCAATGAGCAGTTCTTC.

This sequence joins TRBV27 and TRBJ2-3; 7 bases align to TRBD2. Germline V gene lookup returns CDR1 MNHEY and CDR2 SMNVEV (reference sequence). The CDR3 totals 14 residues. After removal of 5 bases from V and 7 bases from J, the junction contained 9 bases not matched to a gene. The CDR3 here is CASSVSSGPYTQYF. CDR3 bases: TGTGCCAGCAGTGTCTCTAGCGGCCCCTATACGCAGTATTTT.